This T cell receptor beta chain derives from a study of cytomegalovirus exposure and HLA in healthy donors. The V end was cut by 3 bases, the J end by 2 bases, with 11 bases between. The germline gives CDR1 MDHEN, CDR2 SYDVKM. This CDR3 contains 14 residues. General study results and limits: After further analysis at a later stage, 15,000 to 20,000 TCR beta sequences were associated with HLA alleles at 0.05 false discovery rate.

It was with 60 Vbeta and 13 Jbeta primers that the PCR ran. Only in-frame clones appear in the TCRdb table, and some are missing; sequencing was by immunoSEQ multiplex PCR. The sample consists of about 140,000 clones, 70% to 85% of them appearing once. Comments on this clone: No antigen is known for it.

The specimen was PBMCs. This clonotype was sampled from a woman between 55 and 75 years old in good health and CMV-seropositive. The rearrangement joins TRBV28 to TRBJ2-7; D is possibly TRBD2 (6 bases). The CDR3 reads CASSLAGGPYEQYF. The CDR3 DNA sequence: TGTGCCAGCAGTTTGGCCGGGGGACCCTACGAGCAGTACTTC.